Following are 8 T cell receptor beta chains from one sample sequenced in a study of CD8+ T cells in alopecia areata. This sample's treatment: oral pan-JAK inhibitor, 5-10 mg twice daily. Extracted RNA was reverse transcribed, and the resulting cDNA served as sequencing template. Here immunoSEQ multiplex PCR was the method, and the copy in TCRdb shows in-frame clones only, minus some. The sample includes about 190,000 clones, 50% to 70% seen only once; the top ten take approximately 1.2%. The specimen was CD4+ T cells sorted from blood, collected at week 49, from a patient treated with tofacitinib. Source of these receptors: a human donor with alopecia areata.

This chain connects TRBV10-3 to TRBJ1-2; D is unclear. Germline CDR1 is ENHRY and CDR2 is SYGVKD. The ends were cut back, 7 bases at V and 2 bases at J, with 8 bases in the middle. The CDR3 spans 12 residues. CDR3 DNA sequence: TGTGCCATCACAGACCTAAACTATGGCTACACCTTC. Translating gives CAITDLNYGYTF.

The chain recombines TRBV29-1 with TRBJ2-1; 7 positions match TRBD2. There are 15 residues in the CDR3. The trim removed 1 base at V and 5 bases at J, leaving 8 bases unmatched. Germline CDR1 SQVTM, CDR2 ANQGSEA. CDR3 DNA sequence: TGCAGCGTTGAAGTCCTAGCGGCGATTAACAATGAGCAGTTCTTC. It is translated as CSVEVLAAINNEQFF.

The V and J genes are TRBV2 and TRBJ2-3; D is unclear. This CDR3 region has 13 residues. Germline assignment: CDR1 SNHLY and CDR2 FYNNEI. V was cut by 3 bases and J by 5 bases, with 9 bases left in between. The CDR3 bases are TGTGCCAGCAGTGATTTAACTCGAGATACGCAGTATTTT. Translation gives CASSDLTRDTQYF.

This clone appeared a few times. This chain joins TRBV5-1 and TRBJ2-1; D possibly corresponds to TRBD1 (6 bases). The CDR3 extends over 13 amino acids. V was cut by 4 bases and J by 5 bases, with 10 bases left in between. Germline V lookup: CDR1 SGHRS, CDR2 YFSETQ. CDR3 DNA: TGCGCCAGCAGCCAACAGGGCGACAATGAGCAGTTCTTC. Translated: CASSQQGDNEQFF. Full variable domain (remainder filled in from reference TRBV5-1 and TRBJ2-1): KAGVTQTPRYLIKTRGQQVTLSCSPISGHRSVSWYQQTPGQGLQFLFEYFSETQRNKGNFPGRFSGRQFSNSRSEMNVSTLELGDSALYLCASSQQGDNEQFFGPGTRLTVL.

This clone occurred a few times. The same CDR3 can be traced to other DNA sequences in this sample. The rearrangement joins TRBV30 to TRBJ1-4; D is undetermined. The CDR3 runs 11 residues. Looked up from germline, CDR1 is GTSNPN and CDR2 is SVGIG (reference sequence). The V end lost 2 bases, the J end lost 5 bases, and 3 bases lay between the germline ends. For the CDR3, the DNA is TGTGCCTGGAGTTCGAATGAAAAACTGTTTTTT. Protein product: CAWSSNEKLFF.

This clone was seen more than once but under ten times. The V call is TRBV29-1, the J call TRBJ1-2; D is possibly TRBD1 (5 bases). From germline, CDR1 is SQVTM and CDR2 ANQGSEA. V gave up 2 bases and J gave up 4 bases, with 17 bases separating them. The CDR3 has 15 residues. This chain's CDR3 is CSVEPQTGLGYGYTF. The CDR3, as DNA: TGCAGCGTTGAACCTCAGACGGGACTGGGCTATGGCTACACCTTC.

The chain couples TRBV27 to TRBJ1-1; maybe TRBD1 (5 bases). The germline V gene encodes CDR1 MNHEY and CDR2 SMNVEV (reference sequence). This CDR3 spans 13 amino acids. Trimming took 5 bases from V and 4 from J, leaving 11 bases between them. The CDR3 DNA is TGTGCCAGCAGTCCTCCAGGGCTCACTGAAGCTTTCTTT. This gives the protein CASSPPGLTEAFF.

The chain combines TRBV5-5 with TRBJ1-1; 10 nucleotides align to TRBD1. The CDR3 loop spans 13 amino acids. The germline V gene encodes CDR1 SGHKS and CDR2 YYEKEE (reference sequence). V was clipped by 5 bases and J by 5 bases; unmatched bases: 3. CDR3 sequence (DNA): TGTGCCAGCAGGTGGACAGGGGGGACTGAAGCTTTCTTT. Its protein product is CASRWTGGTEAFF. Supplemented by reference TRBV5-5 and TRBJ1-1, the full variable domain reads DAGVTQSPTHLIKTRGQQVTLRCSPISGHKSVSWYQQVLGQGPQFIFQYYEKEERGRGNFPDRFSARQFPNYSSELNVNALLLGDSALYLCASRWTGGTEAFFGQGTRLTVV.